The 7 T cell receptor beta chains reported below all come from one sample, sequenced in a study of identical twins. TCRdb itself ran the 5' RACE reads through MiXCR, one entry per CDR3 protein. The sample has hundreds of thousands of distinct CDR3 sequences; approximately 13% are singletons. This same sample was also taken into another study, of yellow fever vaccine responses in identical twins.

Sequencing used PBMCs. Receptors were obtained from a woman between 18 and 29 years old in good health.

Ten or more counts support this clonotype. The CDR3, as DNA: TGTGCCAGCAGCCTGGCGAACGCGAACACCGGGGAGCTGTTTTTT. Residues: CASSLANANTGELFF. The J gene is TRBJ2-2, the V gene TRBV7-9; the D is unclear. Looked up from germline, CDR1 is SEHNR and CDR2 is FQNEAQ (reference sequence). The CDR3 contains 15 residues. Deletions cut 5 bases from V and 0 bases from J, with 10 bases between.

The CDR3 sequence: CASSFGPLQDEQYF. CDR3 nucleotides: TGTGCCAGCAGCTTTGGACCCCTTCAAGACGAGCAGTACTTC. The chain joins TRBV13 to TRBJ2-7; D remains unclear. V was clipped by 3 bases and J by 5 bases, with 14 bases between them. The CDR3 is 14 amino acids. Germline values: CDR1 PRHDT, CDR2 FYEKMQ (reference sequence).

This clonotype was counted between two and nine times. This chain links TRBV6-1 with TRBJ2-2; 9 bases line up with TRBD1. CDR1 and CDR2 (germline): MNHNS, SASEGT. This CDR3 has 15 residues. V lost 10 bases and J lost 2; bases outside the gene matches: 8. CDR3 loop: CATIRQGVNTGELFF. The CDR3 region has the DNA TGTGCCACAATCCGACAGGGGGTTAACACCGGGGAGCTGTTTTTT.

In its sample, this clonotype was seen a few times. V and J are TRBV28 and TRBJ1-2; D uncertain. The CDR3 is made up of 14 amino acids. Trimming removed 2 bases from V and 4 bases from J, with 11 bases in between. CDR1 is MDHEN and CDR2 is SYDVKM in the germline V gene. The DNA for the CDR3 is TGTGCCAGCAGTTTACCGGCCAGCCTCTATGGCTACACCTTC. This codes for CASSLPASLYGYTF.

The chain combines TRBV12-3 or TRBV12-4 with TRBJ1-6; unclear D gene. Trimming shortened V by 2 bases and J by 6 bases, and 11 bases separated the two germline ends. This CDR3 has 15 residues. CDR3 sequence: CASSLRVSSNSPLHF. In DNA form, the CDR3 reads TGTGCCAGCAGTTTAAGGGTATCTTCTAATTCACCCCTCCACTTT.

This clonotype was detected only a few times. This sequence joins TRBV2 and TRBJ2-7; 10 bases are shared with TRBD1. Trimming cost V 6 bases and J 7 bases; bases outside gene matches: 9. The germline V gene has CDR1 SNHLY and CDR2 FYNNEI. The CDR3 runs to 14 residues. The CDR3: CASSVDRGLEEQYF. CDR3 sequence (DNA): TGTGCCAGCAGCGTCGACAGGGGGCTGGAGGAGCAGTACTTC. Together with reference TRBV2 and TRBJ2-7, the CDR3 gives the full variable domain: EPEVTQTPSHQVTQMGQEVILRCVPISNHLYFYWYRQILGQKVEFLVSFYNNEISEKSEIFDDQFSVERPDGSNFTLKIRSTKLEDSAMYFCASSVDRGLEEQYFGPGTRLTVT.

J is TRBJ2-7 and V is TRBV2; no reliable D call. CDR3 length: 12 residues. Trimming removed 4 bases at V and 1 base at J, with 5 bases between. Germline CDR1 reads SNHLY; CDR2 reads FYNNEI. The CDR3 loop is CASSADSYEQYV. CDR3 coding DNA: TGTGCCAGCAGTGCAGATTCCTACGAGCAGTACGTC.